The sequence of this TCR beta chain was determined in a study of T cells in Graves' hyperthyroidism and ophthalmopathy. Background on the study: Peripheral blood was drawn at first diagnosis, prior to all treatment.

In its sample, this clonotype was seen many times. Its antigen is not identified. The source of the PBMCs was around 10 ml of fresh peripheral blood. The CDR3 regions of TCR beta were amplified from RNA transcripts. The HTBI primer set drove a first-round RT-PCR of the TCR CDR3. Each CDR3 protein gets one entry after TCRdb re-called the multiplex PCR reads with MiXCR. Among around 300,000 distinct CDR3 sequences, less than 30% were seen once, and the ten largest hold 25% to 30%. Study-wide results and caveats: Appearing also in blood were most of the thyroid clonotypes expanded above 0.001. A 13 V-J model separated ophthalmopathy from stable hyperthyroidism.

Sequencing was done on a sample of blood. This clonotype was obtained from a man aged 35 to 55 with Graves' hyperthyroidism that later progressed to Graves' ophthalmopathy.

The CDR3 here is CASSLGGGLTGGQPQHF. The CDR3 DNA follows: TGTGCCAGCAGTTTGGGAGGAGGGCTGACAGGAGGTCAGCCCCAGCATTTT. The V and J genes are TRBV27 and TRBJ1-5, with D possibly TRBD1 on 6 matching bases. Trimming shortened V by 3 bases and J by 6 bases, and 21 bases separated the two germline ends. This CDR3 comprises 17 residues. From germline, CDR1 is MNHEY and CDR2 SMNVEV (reference sequence).